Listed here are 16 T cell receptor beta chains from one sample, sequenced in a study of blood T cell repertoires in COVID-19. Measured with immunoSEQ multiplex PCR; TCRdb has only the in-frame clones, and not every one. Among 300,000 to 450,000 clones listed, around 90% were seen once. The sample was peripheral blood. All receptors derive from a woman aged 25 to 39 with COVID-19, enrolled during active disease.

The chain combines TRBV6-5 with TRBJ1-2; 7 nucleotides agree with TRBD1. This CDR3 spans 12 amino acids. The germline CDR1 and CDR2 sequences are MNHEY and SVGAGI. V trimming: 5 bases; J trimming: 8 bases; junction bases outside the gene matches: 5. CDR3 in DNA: TGTGCCAGCAGTCCGACAGGGAGGGGCTACACCTTC. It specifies CASSPTGRGYTF.

CDR3 nucleotide sequence: TGCAGCGTAAGACAGGGGGCTGGGACTGAAGCTTTCTTT. Translating it yields CSVRQGAGTEAFF. The rearrangement links TRBV29-1 to TRBJ1-1, with TRBD1 matching over 10 bases. The CDR3 consists of 13 residues. Germline values: CDR1 SQVTM, CDR2 ANQGSEA. V lost 6 bases and J lost 5; bases outside the gene matches: 6.

DNA for the CDR3: TGTGCCAGCAGCTCAGAGGGCCCCGGGACTCTCTACACAGATACGCAGTATTTT. This translates into CASSSEGPGTLYTDTQYF. The chain recombines TRBV7-2 with TRBJ2-3; D possibly corresponds to TRBD2 (6 bases). Trimming removed 4 bases at V and 2 bases at J, with 22 bases between. Germline CDR1 is SGHTA and CDR2 is FQGNSA. This CDR3 has 18 amino acids.

The CDR3 region is CASSQGASAQNTGELFF. As DNA, the CDR3 is TGCGCCAGCAGCCAAGGCGCTAGCGCGCAGAACACCGGGGAGCTGTTTTTT. The chain has TRBV4-3 and TRBJ2-2; perhaps TRBD2 as D (6 bases). Germline CDR1 LGHNA, CDR2 YSLEER. Deletions cut 1 base from V and 1 base from J, with 13 bases between. The CDR3 runs to 17 residues.

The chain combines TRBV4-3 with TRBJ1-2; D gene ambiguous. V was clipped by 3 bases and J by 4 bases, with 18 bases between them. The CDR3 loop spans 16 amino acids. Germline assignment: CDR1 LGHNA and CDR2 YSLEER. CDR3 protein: CASSQGSRGTFYGYTF. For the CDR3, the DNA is TGCGCCAGCAGCCAGGGTTCCAGAGGCACCTTCTATGGCTACACCTTC.

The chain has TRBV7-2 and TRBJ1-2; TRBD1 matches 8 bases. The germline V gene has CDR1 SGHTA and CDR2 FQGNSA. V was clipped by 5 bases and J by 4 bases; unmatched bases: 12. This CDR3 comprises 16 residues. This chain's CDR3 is CASSPEAGGGGYGYTF. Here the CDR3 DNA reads TGTGCCAGCAGCCCCGAGGCAGGGGGCGGTGGCTATGGCTACACCTTC. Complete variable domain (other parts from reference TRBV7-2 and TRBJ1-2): GAGVSQSPSNKVTEKGKDVELRCDPISGHTALYWYRQSLGQGLEFLIYFQGNSAPDKSGLPSDRFSAERTGGSVSTLTIQRTQQEDSAVYLCASSPEAGGGGYGYTFGSGTRLTVV.

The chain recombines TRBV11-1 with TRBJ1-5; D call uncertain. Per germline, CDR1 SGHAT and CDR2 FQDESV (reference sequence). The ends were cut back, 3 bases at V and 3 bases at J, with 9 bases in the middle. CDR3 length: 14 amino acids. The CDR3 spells CASSLGGSNQPQHF. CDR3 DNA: TGTGCCAGCAGCTTGGGAGGGTCCAATCAGCCCCAGCATTTT. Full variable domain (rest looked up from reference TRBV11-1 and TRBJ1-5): EAEVAQSPRYKITEKSQAVAFWCDPISGHATLYWYRQILGQGPELLVQFQDESVVDDSQLPKDRFSAERLKGVDSTLKIQPAELGDSAMYLCASSLGGSNQPQHFGDGTRLSIL.

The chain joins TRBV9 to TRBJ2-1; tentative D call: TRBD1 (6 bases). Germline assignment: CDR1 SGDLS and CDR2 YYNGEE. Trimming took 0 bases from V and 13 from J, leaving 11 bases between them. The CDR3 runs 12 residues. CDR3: CASSVEGGRQFF. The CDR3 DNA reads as TGTGCCAGCAGCGTAGAAGGGGGTCGTCAGTTCTTC.

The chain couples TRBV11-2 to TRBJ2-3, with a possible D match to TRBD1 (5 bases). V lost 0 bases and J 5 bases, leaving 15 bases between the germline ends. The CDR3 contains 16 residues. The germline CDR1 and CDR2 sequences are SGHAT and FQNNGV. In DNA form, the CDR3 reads TGTGCCAGCAGCTTAGATCTGTACAGGTCGGGAGATACGCAGTATTTT. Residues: CASSLDLYRSGDTQYF.

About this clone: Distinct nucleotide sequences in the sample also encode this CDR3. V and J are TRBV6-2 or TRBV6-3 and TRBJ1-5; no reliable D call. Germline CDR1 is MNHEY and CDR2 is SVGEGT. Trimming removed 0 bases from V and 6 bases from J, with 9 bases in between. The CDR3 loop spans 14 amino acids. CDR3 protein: CASSYSGGGQPQHF. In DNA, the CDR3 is TGTGCCAGCAGTTACTCCGGAGGAGGTCAGCCCCAGCATTTT.

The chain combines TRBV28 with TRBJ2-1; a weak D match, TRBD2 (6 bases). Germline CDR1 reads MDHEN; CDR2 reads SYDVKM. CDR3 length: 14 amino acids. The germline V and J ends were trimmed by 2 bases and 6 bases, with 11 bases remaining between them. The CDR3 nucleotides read TGTGCCAGCAGTTTAGGCGGGATGGGCAATGAGCAGTTCTTC. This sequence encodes CASSLGGMGNEQFF.

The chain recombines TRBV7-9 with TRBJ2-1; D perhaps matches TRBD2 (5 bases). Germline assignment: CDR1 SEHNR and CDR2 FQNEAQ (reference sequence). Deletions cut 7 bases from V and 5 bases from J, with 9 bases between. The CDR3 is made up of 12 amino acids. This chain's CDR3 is CASTGLDNEQFF. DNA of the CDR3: TGTGCCAGCACCGGACTTGACAATGAGCAGTTCTTC.

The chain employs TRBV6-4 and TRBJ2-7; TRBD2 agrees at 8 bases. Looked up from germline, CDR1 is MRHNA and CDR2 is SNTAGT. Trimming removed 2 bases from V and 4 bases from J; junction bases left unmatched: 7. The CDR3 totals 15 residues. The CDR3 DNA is TGTGCCAGCAGTGACGCCTTCTTAGCGGGATACGAGCAGTACGTC. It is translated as CASSDAFLAGYEQYV.

CDR3 coding DNA: TGTGCCAGCAGCGTAGGGACATGGGATGAAAAACTGTTTTTT. Amino acids: CASSVGTWDEKLFF. The V gene is TRBV9, the J gene TRBJ1-4, with D perhaps matching TRBD1 (5 bases). Germline V gene data show CDR1 as SGDLS and CDR2 as YYNGEE. The CDR3 has 14 amino acids. The V end was cut by 0 bases, the J end by 6 bases, with 9 bases between. The full variable domain, rest sourced from reference TRBV9 and TRBJ1-4, is DSGVTQTPKHLITATGQRVTLRCSPRSGDLSVYWYQQSLDQGLQFLIQYYNGEERAKGNILERFSAQQFPDLHSELNLSSLELGDSALYFCASSVGTWDEKLFFGSGTQLSVL.

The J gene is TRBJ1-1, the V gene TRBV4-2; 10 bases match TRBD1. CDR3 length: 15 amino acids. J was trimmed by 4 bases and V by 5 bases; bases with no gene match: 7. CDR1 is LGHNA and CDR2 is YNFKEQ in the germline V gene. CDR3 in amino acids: CASSGRTGGGTEAFF. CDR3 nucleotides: TGTGCCAGCAGCGGACGGACAGGGGGGGGCACTGAAGCTTTCTTT.

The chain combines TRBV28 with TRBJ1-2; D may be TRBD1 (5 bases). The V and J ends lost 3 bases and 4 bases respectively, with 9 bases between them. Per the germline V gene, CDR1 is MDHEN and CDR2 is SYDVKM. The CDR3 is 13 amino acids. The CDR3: CASSFRTTYGYTF. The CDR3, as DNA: TGTGCCAGCAGTTTTAGGACAACCTATGGCTACACCTTC.